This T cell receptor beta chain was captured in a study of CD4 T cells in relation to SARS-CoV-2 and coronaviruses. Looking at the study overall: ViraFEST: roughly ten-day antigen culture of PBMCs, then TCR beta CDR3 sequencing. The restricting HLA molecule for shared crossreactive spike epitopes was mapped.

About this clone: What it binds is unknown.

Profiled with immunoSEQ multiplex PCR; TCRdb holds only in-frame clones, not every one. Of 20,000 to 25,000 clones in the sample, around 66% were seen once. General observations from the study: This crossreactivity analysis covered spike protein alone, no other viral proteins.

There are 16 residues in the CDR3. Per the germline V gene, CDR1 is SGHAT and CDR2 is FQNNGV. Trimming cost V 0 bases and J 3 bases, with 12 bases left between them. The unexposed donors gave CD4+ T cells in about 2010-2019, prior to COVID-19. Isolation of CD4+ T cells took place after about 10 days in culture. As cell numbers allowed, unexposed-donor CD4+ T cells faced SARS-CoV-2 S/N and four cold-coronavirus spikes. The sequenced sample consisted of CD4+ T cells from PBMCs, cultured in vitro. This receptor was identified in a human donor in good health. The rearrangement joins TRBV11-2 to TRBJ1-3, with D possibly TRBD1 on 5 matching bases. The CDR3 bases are TGTGCCAGCAGCTTAGAAGGCAGGGACTATGGAAACACCATATATTTT. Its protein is CASSLEGRDYGNTIYF.